This TCR beta chain comes out of a study of blood T cell repertoires in COVID-19. J lost 5 bases, V lost 2 bases, and 10 bases had no gene match. Germline CDR1 is SGHAT and CDR2 is FQNNGV. This CDR3 has 16 amino acids. Sequencing was performed with immunoSEQ multiplex PCR; in TCRdb, only in-frame clones are kept and a portion is missing. This sample carries 200,000 to 250,000 clones, roughly nine tenths of them seen once, and the ten largest clones take more than 3%. The participants were between about 18 and 95 years old and came from some 23 US areas. This TCR was recovered from a young woman in a cohort exposed to, infected with or recovered from COVID-19 (not recorded which). Source material: PBMCs or T cells enriched from blood (not recorded which). The rearrangement links TRBV11-2 to TRBJ2-7, with TRBD2 matching over 9 bases. CDR3 nucleotides: TGTGCCAGCAGCTTAATGAGGGTAGCGGGAGTGCACGAGCAGTACTTC. The encoded protein is CASSLMRVAGVHEQYF.